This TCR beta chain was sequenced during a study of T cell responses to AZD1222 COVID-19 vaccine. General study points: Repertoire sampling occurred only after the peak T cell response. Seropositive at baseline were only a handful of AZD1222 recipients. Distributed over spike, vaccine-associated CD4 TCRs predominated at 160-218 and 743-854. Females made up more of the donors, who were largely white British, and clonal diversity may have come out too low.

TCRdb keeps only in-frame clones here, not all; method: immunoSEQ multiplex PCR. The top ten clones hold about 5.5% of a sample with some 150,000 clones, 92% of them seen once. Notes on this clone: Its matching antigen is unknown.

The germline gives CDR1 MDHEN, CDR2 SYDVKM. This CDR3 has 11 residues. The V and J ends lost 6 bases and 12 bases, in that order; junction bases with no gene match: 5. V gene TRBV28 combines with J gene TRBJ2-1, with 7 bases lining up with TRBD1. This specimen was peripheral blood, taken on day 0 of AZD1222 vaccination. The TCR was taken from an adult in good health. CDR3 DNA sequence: TGTGCCAGCAGGACAGGGTCATCGCAGTTCTTC. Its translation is CASRTGSSQFF.